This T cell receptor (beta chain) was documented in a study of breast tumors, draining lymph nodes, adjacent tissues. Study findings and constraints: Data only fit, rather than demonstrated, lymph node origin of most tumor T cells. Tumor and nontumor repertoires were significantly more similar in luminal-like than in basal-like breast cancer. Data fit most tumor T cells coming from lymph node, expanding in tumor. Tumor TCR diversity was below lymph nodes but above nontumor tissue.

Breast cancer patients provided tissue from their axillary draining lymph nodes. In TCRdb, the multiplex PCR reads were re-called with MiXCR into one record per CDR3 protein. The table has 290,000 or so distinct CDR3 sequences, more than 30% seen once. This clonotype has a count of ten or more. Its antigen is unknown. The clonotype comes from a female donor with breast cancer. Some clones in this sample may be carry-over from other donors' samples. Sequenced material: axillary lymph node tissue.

The CDR3 sequence: CASSVTSGSNADTQYF. CDR3 coding DNA: TGTGCCAGCAGCGTCACTAGCGGGAGTAACGCAGATACGCAGTATTTT. The J gene is TRBJ2-3, the V gene TRBV9, with 11 bases identical to TRBD2. Trimming cost V 2 bases and J 4 bases; bases outside gene matches: 6. The CDR3 spans 16 residues. Looked up from germline, CDR1 is SGDLS and CDR2 is YYNGEE.